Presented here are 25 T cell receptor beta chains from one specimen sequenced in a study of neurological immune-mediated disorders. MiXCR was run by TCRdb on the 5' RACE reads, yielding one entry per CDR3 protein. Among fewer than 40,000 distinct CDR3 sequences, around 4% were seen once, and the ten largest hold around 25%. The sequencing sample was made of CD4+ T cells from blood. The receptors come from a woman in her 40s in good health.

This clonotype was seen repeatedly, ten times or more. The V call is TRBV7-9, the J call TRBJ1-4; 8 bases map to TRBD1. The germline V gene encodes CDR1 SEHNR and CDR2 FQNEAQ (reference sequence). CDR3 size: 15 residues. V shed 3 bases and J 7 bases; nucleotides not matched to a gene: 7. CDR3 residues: CASSLVRQGSEKLFF. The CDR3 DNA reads TGTGCCAGCAGCTTGGTGAGACAGGGGAGTGAAAAACTGTTTTTT.

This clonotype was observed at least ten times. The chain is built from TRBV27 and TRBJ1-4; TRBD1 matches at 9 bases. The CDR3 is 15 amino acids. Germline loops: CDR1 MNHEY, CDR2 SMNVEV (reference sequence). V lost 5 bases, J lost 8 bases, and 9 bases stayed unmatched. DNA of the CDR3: TGTGCCAGCAGTCCCGGACAGGGGAGCTTCGAAAAACTGTTTTTT. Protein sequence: CASSPGQGSFEKLFF.

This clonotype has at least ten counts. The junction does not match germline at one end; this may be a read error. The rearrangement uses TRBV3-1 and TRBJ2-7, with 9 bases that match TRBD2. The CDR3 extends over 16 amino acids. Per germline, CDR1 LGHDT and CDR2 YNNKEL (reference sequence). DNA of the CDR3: TGTGCCAACAGCCAAGAAGGGAGCGGGGGGAAATACGAGCAGTACTTC. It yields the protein CANSQEGSGGKYEQYF.

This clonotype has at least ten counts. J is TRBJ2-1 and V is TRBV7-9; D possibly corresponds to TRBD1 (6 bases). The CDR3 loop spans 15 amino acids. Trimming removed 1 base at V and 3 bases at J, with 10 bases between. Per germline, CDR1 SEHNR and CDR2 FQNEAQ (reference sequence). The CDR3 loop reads CASSLVQGIYNEQFF. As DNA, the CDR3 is TGTGCCAGCAGCTTAGTACAGGGCATCTACAATGAGCAGTTCTTC.

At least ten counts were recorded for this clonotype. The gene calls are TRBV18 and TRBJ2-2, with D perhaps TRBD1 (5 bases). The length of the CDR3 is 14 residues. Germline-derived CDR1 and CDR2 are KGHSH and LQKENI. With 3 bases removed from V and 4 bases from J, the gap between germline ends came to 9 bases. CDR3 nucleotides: TGTGCCAGCTCACCGGACATTGGCACCGGGGAGCTGTTTTTT. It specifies CASSPDIGTGELFF.

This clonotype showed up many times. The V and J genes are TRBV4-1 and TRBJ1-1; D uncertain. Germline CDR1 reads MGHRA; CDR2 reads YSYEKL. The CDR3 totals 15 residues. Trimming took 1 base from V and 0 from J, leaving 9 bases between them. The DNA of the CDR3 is TGCGCCAGCAGCCAAGCCGCCTTCTTGAACACTGAAGCTTTCTTT. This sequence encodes CASSQAAFLNTEAFF.

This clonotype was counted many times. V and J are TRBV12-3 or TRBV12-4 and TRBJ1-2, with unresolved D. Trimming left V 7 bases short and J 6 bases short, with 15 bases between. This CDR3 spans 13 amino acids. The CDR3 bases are TGTGCCAGCACTCCGATGGACGTCCATGGCTACACCTTC. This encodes CASTPMDVHGYTF.

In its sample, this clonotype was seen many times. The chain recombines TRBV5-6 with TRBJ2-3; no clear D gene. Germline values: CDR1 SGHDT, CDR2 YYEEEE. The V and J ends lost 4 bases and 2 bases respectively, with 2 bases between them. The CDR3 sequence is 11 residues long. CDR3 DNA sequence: TGTGCCAGCAGCCTCACAGATACGCAGTATTTT. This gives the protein CASSLTDTQYF.

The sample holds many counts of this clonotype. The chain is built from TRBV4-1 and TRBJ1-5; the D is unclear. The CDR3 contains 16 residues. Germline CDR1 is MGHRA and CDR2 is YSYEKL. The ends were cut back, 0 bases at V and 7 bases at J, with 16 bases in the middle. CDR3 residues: CASSQDVQQSYQPQHF. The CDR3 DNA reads TGCGCCAGCAGCCAAGACGTTCAACAGTCGTACCAGCCCCAGCATTTT.

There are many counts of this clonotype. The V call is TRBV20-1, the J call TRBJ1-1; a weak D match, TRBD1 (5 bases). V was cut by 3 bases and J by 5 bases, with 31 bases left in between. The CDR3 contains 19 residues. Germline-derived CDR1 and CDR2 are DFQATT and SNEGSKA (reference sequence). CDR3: CSASRPRIPAPSGGTEAFF. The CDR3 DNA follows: TGCAGTGCTAGCCGGCCCAGAATACCGGCCCCCTCCGGGGGGACTGAAGCTTTCTTT.

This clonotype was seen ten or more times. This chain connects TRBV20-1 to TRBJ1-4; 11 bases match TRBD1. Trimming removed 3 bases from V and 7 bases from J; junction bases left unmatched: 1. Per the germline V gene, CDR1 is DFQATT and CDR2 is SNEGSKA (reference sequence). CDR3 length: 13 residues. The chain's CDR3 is CSARGTGGEKLFF. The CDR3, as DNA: TGCAGTGCTAGGGGGACAGGGGGTGAAAAACTGTTTTTT.

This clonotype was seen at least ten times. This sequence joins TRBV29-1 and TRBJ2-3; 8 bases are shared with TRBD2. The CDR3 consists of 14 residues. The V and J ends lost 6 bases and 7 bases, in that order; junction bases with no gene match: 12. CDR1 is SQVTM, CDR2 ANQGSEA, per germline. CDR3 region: CSVVTGTSRNTQYF. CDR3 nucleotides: TGCAGCGTGGTTACCGGGACTAGTCGCAATACGCAGTATTTT.

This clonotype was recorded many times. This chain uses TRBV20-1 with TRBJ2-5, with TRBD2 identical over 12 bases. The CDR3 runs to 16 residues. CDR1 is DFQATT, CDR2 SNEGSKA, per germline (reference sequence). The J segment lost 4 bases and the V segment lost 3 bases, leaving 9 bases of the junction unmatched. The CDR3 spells CSASASGGAKLETQYF. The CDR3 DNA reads TGCAGTGCTAGTGCTAGCGGGGGGGCTAAGTTAGAGACCCAGTACTTC.

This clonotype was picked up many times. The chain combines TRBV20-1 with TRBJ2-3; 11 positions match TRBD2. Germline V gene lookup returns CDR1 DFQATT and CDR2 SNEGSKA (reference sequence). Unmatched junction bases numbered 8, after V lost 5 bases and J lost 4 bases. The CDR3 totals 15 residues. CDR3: CSAFLAGGLPDTQYF. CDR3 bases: TGCAGTGCTTTCCTAGCGGGGGGACTCCCAGATACGCAGTATTTT.

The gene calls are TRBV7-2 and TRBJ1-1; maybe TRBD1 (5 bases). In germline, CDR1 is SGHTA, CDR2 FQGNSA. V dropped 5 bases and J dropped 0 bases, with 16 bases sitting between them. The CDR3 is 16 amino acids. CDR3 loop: CASSGAWGRMNTEAFF. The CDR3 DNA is TGTGCCAGCAGCGGGGCATGGGGGAGAATGAACACTGAAGCTTTCTTT. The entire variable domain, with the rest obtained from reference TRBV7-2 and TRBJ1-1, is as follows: GAGVSQSPSNKVTEKGKDVELRCDPISGHTALYWYRQSLGQGLEFLIYFQGNSAPDKSGLPSDRFSAERTGGSVSTLTIQRTQQEDSAVYLCASSGAWGRMNTEAFFGQGTRLTVV.

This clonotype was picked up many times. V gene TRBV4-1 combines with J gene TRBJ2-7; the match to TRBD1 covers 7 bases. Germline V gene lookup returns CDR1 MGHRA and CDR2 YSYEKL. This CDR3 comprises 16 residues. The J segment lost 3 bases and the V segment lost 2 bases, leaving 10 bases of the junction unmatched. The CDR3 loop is CASSQFTGVVLYEQYF. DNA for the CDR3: TGCGCCAGCAGCCAATTTACAGGGGTAGTCCTCTACGAGCAGTACTTC.

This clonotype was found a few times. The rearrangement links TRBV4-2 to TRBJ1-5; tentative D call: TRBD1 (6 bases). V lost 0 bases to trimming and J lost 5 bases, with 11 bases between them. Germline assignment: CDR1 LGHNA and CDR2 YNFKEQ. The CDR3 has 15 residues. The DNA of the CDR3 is TGTGCCAGCAGCCAAGATCGGGCAGGGGATCAGCCCCAGCATTTT. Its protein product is CASSQDRAGDQPQHF.

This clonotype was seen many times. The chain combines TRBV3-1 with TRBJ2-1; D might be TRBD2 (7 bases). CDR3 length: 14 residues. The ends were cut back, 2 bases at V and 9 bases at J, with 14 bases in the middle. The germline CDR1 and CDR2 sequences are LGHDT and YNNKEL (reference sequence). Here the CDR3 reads CASSQRGGLGEQFF. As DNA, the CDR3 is TGTGCCAGCAGCCAAAGGGGGGGGCTCGGTGAGCAGTTCTTC.

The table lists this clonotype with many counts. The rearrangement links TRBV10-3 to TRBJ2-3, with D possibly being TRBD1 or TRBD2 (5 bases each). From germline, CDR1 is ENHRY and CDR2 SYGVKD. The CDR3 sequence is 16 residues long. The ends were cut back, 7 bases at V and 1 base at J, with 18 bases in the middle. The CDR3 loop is CAIKSGTGQGTDTQYF. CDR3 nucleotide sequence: TGTGCCATCAAGAGTGGGACGGGGCAGGGCACAGATACGCAGTATTTT.

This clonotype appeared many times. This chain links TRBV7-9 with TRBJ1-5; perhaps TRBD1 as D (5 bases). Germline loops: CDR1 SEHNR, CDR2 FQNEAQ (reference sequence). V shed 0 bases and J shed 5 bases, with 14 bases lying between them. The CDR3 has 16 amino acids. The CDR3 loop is CASSLAFGRVDQPQHF. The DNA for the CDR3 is TGTGCCAGCAGCTTAGCGTTTGGCAGGGTGGATCAGCCCCAGCATTTT.

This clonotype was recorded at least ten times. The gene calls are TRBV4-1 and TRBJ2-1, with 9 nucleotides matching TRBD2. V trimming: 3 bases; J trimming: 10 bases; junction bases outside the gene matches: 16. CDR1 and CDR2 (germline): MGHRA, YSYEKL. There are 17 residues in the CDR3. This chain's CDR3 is CASSHPVRLAGSGEQFF. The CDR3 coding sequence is TGCGCCAGCAGCCATCCCGTCCGGCTAGCGGGATCCGGGGAGCAGTTCTTC.

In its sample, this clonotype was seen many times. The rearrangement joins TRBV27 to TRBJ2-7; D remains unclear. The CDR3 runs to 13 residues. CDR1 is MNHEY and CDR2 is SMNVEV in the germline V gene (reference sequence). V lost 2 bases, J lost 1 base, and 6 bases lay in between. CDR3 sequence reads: CASSLRRSYEQYF. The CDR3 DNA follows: TGTGCCAGCAGTTTACGCAGATCCTACGAGCAGTACTTC.

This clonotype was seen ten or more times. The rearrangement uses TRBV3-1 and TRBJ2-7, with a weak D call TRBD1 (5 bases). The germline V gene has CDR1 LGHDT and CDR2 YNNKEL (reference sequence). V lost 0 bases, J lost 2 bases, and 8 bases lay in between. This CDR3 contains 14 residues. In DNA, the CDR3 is TGTGCCAGCAGCCAAGACTTCAGGGCCTACGAGCAGTACTTC. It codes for CASSQDFRAYEQYF.

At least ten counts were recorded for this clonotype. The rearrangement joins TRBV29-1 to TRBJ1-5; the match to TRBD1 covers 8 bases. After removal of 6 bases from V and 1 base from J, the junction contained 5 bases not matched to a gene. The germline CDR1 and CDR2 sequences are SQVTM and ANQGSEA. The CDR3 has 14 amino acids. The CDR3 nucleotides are TGCAGCGTCCTGACAGGGGCAAGCAATCAGCCCCAGCATTTT. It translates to CSVLTGASNQPQHF.

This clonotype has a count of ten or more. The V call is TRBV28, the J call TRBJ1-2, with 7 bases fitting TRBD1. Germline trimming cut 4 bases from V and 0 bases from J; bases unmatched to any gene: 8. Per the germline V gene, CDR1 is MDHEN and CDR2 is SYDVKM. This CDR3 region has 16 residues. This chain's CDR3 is CASSSSGTVANYGYTF. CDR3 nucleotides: TGTGCCAGCAGTTCTTCCGGGACAGTAGCTAACTATGGCTACACCTTC.